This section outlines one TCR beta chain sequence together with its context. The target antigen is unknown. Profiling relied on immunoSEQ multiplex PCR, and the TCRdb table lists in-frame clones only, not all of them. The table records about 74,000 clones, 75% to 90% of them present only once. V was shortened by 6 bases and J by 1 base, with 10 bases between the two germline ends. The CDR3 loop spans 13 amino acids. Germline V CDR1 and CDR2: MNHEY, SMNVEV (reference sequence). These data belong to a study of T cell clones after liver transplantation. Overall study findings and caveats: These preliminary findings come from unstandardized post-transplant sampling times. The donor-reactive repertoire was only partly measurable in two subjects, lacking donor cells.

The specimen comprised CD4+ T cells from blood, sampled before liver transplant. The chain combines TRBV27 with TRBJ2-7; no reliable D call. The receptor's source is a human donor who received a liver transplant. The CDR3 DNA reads TGTGCCAGCAGGACACGAGCTTCCTACGAGCAGTACTTC. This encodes CASRTRASYEQYF.